This record concerns one T cell receptor beta chain sequence. Its antigen is not identified. The table came from immunoSEQ multiplex PCR; TCRdb's copy has only in-frame clones and leaves some out. Of more than 90,000 clones in the sample, 85% to 90% were seen once. This record comes from a study of radiotherapy plus CTLA-4 blockade in lung cancer. Whole-study context: With 31% of patients having disease control, objective responses were seen in 15% to 20%. Regarding the study as a whole: Reportedly, early blood T cell clone dynamics best predicted response, with interferon-beta. Once radiotherapy plus ipilimumab had been given, TCR clones derived from tumor expanded in blood.

In chemo-refractory metastatic non-small-cell lung cancer, patients got ipilimumab CTLA-4 blockade together with focal radiation. The germline CDR1 and CDR2 sequences are SEHNR and FQNEAQ (reference sequence). The CDR3 spans 14 residues. V was clipped by 3 bases and J by 4 bases, with 12 bases between them. This sequence originates from a human donor with non-small cell lung cancer that progressed on radiotherapy plus ipilimumab. The sequencing used peripheral blood, collected from a patient treated with radiotherapy plus ipilimumab. The chain joins TRBV7-9 to TRBJ1-1; TRBD1 is a possible D gene (6 bases). The DNA of the CDR3 is TGTGCCAGCAGCTTGGGGGGGCGAGGCACTGAAGCTTTCTTT. Its protein is CASSLGGRGTEAFF.